The rows below give T cell receptor beta chains drawn from one sample of a study of cytomegalovirus exposure and HLA in healthy donors. This table comes from immunoSEQ multiplex PCR, and its TCRdb copy is limited to in-frame clones, with some not included. The sample yields roughly 180,000 clones, roughly 80% seen once. Specimen: PBMCs. All receptors come from a female donor in good health and CMV-seronegative. The CDR3 runs from the conserved cysteine through the conserved F or W. The D gene is left open where the match is weak. A row's size may be missing; if present it is once, few, many or a size class.

v_gene	j_gene	d_gene	abundance	CDR3aa	CDR3nt
TRBV6-1	TRBJ2-7	TRBD2	.	CASSEGLAGVYEQYF	TGTGCCAGCAGTGAGGGACTAGCGGGAGTCTACGAGCAGTACTTC
TRBV13	TRBJ1-2	.	.	CASKVGGKTVLDYGYTF	TGTGCCAGCAAAGTTGGGGGCAAGACGGTGCTTGACTATGGCTACACCTTC
TRBV6-1	TRBJ1-1	.	.	CASTRGGTEAFF	TGTGCCAGCACACGAGGGGGAACTGAAGCTTTCTTT
TRBV28	TRBJ1-2	.	.	CASSPQWGRAHSSTYGYTF	TGTGCCAGCAGCCCACAATGGGGGCGCGCTCACTCATCTACCTATGGCTACACCTTC
TRBV11-2	TRBJ2-2	.	once	CASSFLAYTGELFF	TGTGCCAGCAGCTTCCTAGCCTACACCGGGGAGCTGTTTTTT
TRBV18	TRBJ2-3	TRBD2	.	CASSLAGSTDTQYF	TGTGCCAGCTCACTAGCGGGGAGCACAGATACGCAGTATTTT
TRBV5-1	TRBJ2-1	TRBD1	.	CASSSGQVSSYNEQFF	TGCGCCAGCAGCTCGGGACAGGTTAGCTCCTACAATGAGCAGTTCTTC
TRBV7-2	TRBJ1-5	.	.	CASSFQGNQPQHF	TGTGCCAGCAGCTTCCAGGGTAATCAGCCCCAGCATTTT
TRBV6-1	TRBJ1-1	.	once	CASSPWATEAFF	TGTGCCAGCAGCCCATGGGCGACTGAAGCTTTCTTT
TRBV5-1	TRBJ2-3	TRBD2	.	CASSSTGTSGSSADTQYF	TGCGCCAGCAGCTCGACCGGGACTAGCGGGAGTAGTGCAGATACGCAGTATTTT
TRBV19	TRBJ1-1	.	once	CASINTGGNTEAFF	TGTGCCAGTATTAATACCGGGGGGAACACTGAAGCTTTCTTT
TRBV7-2	TRBJ2-7	TRBD1	.	CASSSSGTGGKYEQYF	TGTGCCAGCAGCTCGTCCGGGACAGGGGGGAAATACGAGCAGTACTTC
TRBV2	TRBJ2-7	.	.	CATQSEGPGSYEQYF	TGTGCCACCCAATCGGAGGGTCCCGGCTCCTACGAGCAGTACTTC
TRBV18	TRBJ2-7	TRBD2	.	CASSPQGLPGKEQYF	TGTGCCAGCTCACCGCAGGGACTACCGGGAAAGGAGCAGTACTTC
TRBV5-1	TRBJ2-5	.	.	CASSRGRQETQYF	TGCGCCAGCAGCCGCGGCAGACAAGAGACCCAGTACTTC
TRBV21-1	TRBJ2-3	.	.	CASSKGGSGGALDTDTQYF	TGTGCCAGCAGCAAAGGAGGGAGCGGGGGGGCCTTGGACACAGATACGCAGTATTTT
TRBV7-9	TRBJ1-2	.	few	CSSSLSRGGYTF	TGTTCCAGCAGCTTATCCAGGGGTGGCTACACCTTC
TRBV2	TRBJ2-2	.	.	CASSEASHRDTGELFF	TGTGCCAGCAGTGAAGCGTCCCACCGGGACACCGGGGAGCTGTTTTTT
TRBV9	TRBJ2-7	.	.	CASSPGGTHVSYEQYF	TGTGCCAGCAGCCCTGGGGGGACTCACGTCTCCTACGAGCAGTACTTC
TRBV6-1	TRBJ2-2	TRBD1	once	CAGGQGANTGELFF	TGTGCAGGGGGACAGGGGGCGAACACCGGGGAGCTGTTTTTT
TRBV18	TRBJ1-1	.	.	CASSLLGTPEGGPNTEAFF	TGTGCCAGCTCACTACTAGGGACGCCGGAGGGAGGACCCAACACTGAAGCTTTCTTT
TRBV6-5	TRBJ1-5	.	.	CASSPGFSNQPQHF	TGTGCCAGCAGCCCAGGGTTTAGCAATCAGCCCCAGCATTTT
TRBV7-7	TRBJ2-5	TRBD2	.	CASSSGLAGPGETQYF	TGTGCTAGCAGCTCGGGACTAGCGGGTCCCGGGGAGACCCAGTACTTC
TRBV5-1	TRBJ1-6	.	.	CASSLAGESSPLHF	TGCGCCAGCAGCTTGGCCGGGGAGAGTTCACCCCTCCACTTT
TRBV7-2	TRBJ2-7	TRBD2	.	CASSLEAGGPLGEQYF	TGTGCCAGCAGCTTAGAAGCGGGAGGGCCTCTCGGCGAGCAGTACTTC
TRBV7-6	TRBJ2-2	.	.	CASSPAYGESMAGELFF	TGTGCCAGCAGCCCCGCGTACGGGGAGTCGATGGCCGGGGAGCTGTTTTTT
TRBV7-9	TRBJ2-3	TRBD2	.	CASSLPARTSGMGTDTQYF	TGTGCCAGCAGCTTACCGGCAAGGACTAGCGGGATGGGGACAGATACGCAGTATTTT
TRBV7-2	TRBJ1-2	TRBD1	.	CASSFSGQGINGYTF	TGTGCCAGCAGCTTCTCGGGACAGGGAATAAATGGCTACACCTTC
TRBV10-2	TRBJ2-5	TRBD1	.	CASSRQGPIQETQYF	TGCGCCAGCAGTCGACAGGGACCGATACAAGAGACCCAGTACTTC
TRBV30	TRBJ1-2	.	.	CAWSVRGARYGYTF	TGTGCCTGGAGTGTTCGGGGGGCAAGGTATGGCTACACCTTC
TRBV19	TRBJ1-4	.	.	CASSTRGGMNEKLFF	TGTGCCAGTAGTACCCGGGGTGGGATGAATGAAAAACTGTTTTTT
TRBV6-5	TRBJ2-7	.	.	CASSYSFGDEQYF	TGTGCCAGCAGTTACTCTTTCGGGGACGAGCAGTACTTC
TRBV5-4	TRBJ2-3	TRBD2	.	CAAGADTQYF	TGTGCCGCGGGAGCAGATACGCAGTATTTT
TRBV19	TRBJ2-3	TRBD2	.	CASSRRLAPSTDTQYF	TGTGCCAGTAGTAGGAGACTAGCCCCGAGCACAGATACGCAGTATTTT
TRBV6-5	TRBJ1-2	.	.	CASSPTGQHYYGYTF	TGTGCCAGCAGCCCAACCGGACAGCACTACTATGGCTACACCTTC
TRBV6-5	TRBJ1-1	TRBD1	.	CASSLGQGRTAFF	TGTGCCAGCAGTTTGGGACAGGGGCGAACGGCTTTCTTT
TRBV7-7	TRBJ1-3	.	.	CASSLGTASGNTIYF	TGTGCCAGCAGCTTAGGAACAGCCTCTGGAAACACCATATATTTT
TRBV6-5	TRBJ2-2	.	few	CASSYSYATGELFF	TGTGCCAGCAGTTACTCCTATGCGACCGGGGAGCTGTTTTTT
TRBV2	TRBJ2-2	TRBD2	.	CASSRTSGRGGTGELFF	TGTGCCAGCAGTCGTACTAGCGGGAGGGGGGGGACCGGGGAGCTGTTTTTT
TRBV5-1	TRBJ2-3	TRBD1	.	CASSTETGSGTQYF	TGCGCCAGCAGCACTGAGACAGGGTCGGGTACGCAGTATTTT
TRBV27	TRBJ1-2	.	.	CASSPTRSYFYYGYTF	TGTGCCAGCAGCCCAACCAGGTCCTACTTTTACTATGGCTACACCTTC
TRBV28	TRBJ1-5	.	.	CASRDSTALLSNQPQHF	TGTGCCAGCAGGGATTCGACAGCGCTTCTTTCCAATCAGCCCCAGCATTTT
TRBV5-1	TRBJ1-4	TRBD1	.	CASSTGTGSANEKLFF	TGCGCCAGCAGCACCGGGACAGGATCGGCTAATGAAAAACTGTTTTTT
TRBV10-3	TRBJ1-2	TRBD1	.	CAISTGQGNYGYTF	TGTGCCATCAGTACCGGACAGGGGAACTATGGCTACACCTTC
TRBV28	TRBJ2-5	TRBD2	once	CASSPGPGLASQETQYF	TGTGCCAGCAGTCCGGGGCCGGGACTAGCGTCCCAAGAGACCCAGTACTTC
TRBV7-2	TRBJ2-3	.	.	CASSLGLRATDTQYF	TGTGCCAGCAGCTTAGGGCTCAGGGCCACAGATACGCAGTATTTT
TRBV2	TRBJ1-4	TRBD1	once	CASSATGEEEKLFF	TGTGCCAGCAGTGCGACAGGGGAGGAAGAAAAACTGTTTTTT
TRBV6-1	TRBJ2-7	TRBD1	.	CASSEETGFYEQYF	TGTGCCAGCAGTGAAGAGACAGGGTTCTACGAGCAGTACTTC
TRBV5-1	TRBJ2-1	TRBD1	few	CASSLGTGGLSYNEQFF	TGCGCCAGCAGCTTGGGGACAGGGGGCCTCTCCTACAATGAGCAGTTCTTC
TRBV2	TRBJ1-1	.	once	CARGGMNTEAFF	TGTGCCAGGGGGGGAATGAACACTGAAGCTTTCTTT
TRBV4-3	TRBJ2-7	TRBD2	.	CASSQEVAGARAYEQYF	TGCGCCAGCAGCCAAGAAGTGGCGGGAGCGCGGGCATACGAGCAGTACTTC
TRBV25-1	TRBJ1-4	TRBD1	.	CASSVGTALNEKLFF	TGTGCCAGCAGTGTCGGGACAGCACTGAATGAAAAACTGTTTTTT
TRBV2	TRBJ1-5	.	.	CASRRESGQPQHF	TGTGCCAGCAGGAGGGAGTCTGGTCAGCCCCAGCATTTT
TRBV30	TRBJ2-5	TRBD2	.	CAWSGSERGPQETQYF	TGTGCCTGGAGTGGGTCCGAGCGGGGGCCTCAAGAGACCCAGTACTTC
TRBV5-1	TRBJ2-3	TRBD1	.	CASSLIPGTGLDTQYF	TGCGCCAGCAGCTTGATTCCCGGGACAGGGTTGGATACGCAGTATTTT
TRBV7-6	TRBJ2-3	TRBD1	.	CASSTLTGGGTDTQYF	TGTGCCAGCAGCACCCTGACAGGGGGTGGGACAGATACGCAGTATTTT
TRBV21-1	TRBJ1-2	.	.	CTSSKGPLDRGRFLGYGYTF	TGTACCAGCAGCAAAGGACCGCTCGACAGGGGGCGCTTCCTTGGCTATGGCTACACCTTC
TRBV7-2	TRBJ2-2	.	.	CASSLAQGGELFF	TGTGCCAGCAGCTTAGCGCAGGGCGGGGAGCTGTTTTTT
TRBV7-2	TRBJ1-2	.	.	CASSPRQGYGYTF	TGTGCCAGCAGCCCTCGCCAGGGCTATGGCTACACCTTC
TRBV11-2	TRBJ2-1	.	.	CASSFSNNEQFF	TGTGCCAGCAGCTTTAGCAACAATGAGCAGTTCTTC